The clone carrying this T cell receptor (beta chain) was detected a few times. What it binds is not known. This sample is part of a study of blood T cells in healthy people across ages. Study-level results: Diversity figures based on one million T cells were deemed too low.

Alongside a J-beta primer mix, a sample-barcoded 5' primer served in a second PCR lasting about 7 to 11 cycles. A single record per CDR3 protein comes from TCRdb applying MiXCR to the 5' RACE reads. The sample has about 800,000 distinct CDR3 sequences, 55% to 75% seen once; the top ten hold roughly 20%. Each donor's blood draw was 7.5 to 10 milliliters of peripheral blood. The CDR3 spans 14 residues. Trimming stripped 8 bases from V and 5 bases from J, with 16 bases between. The V gene's germline CDR1 is ENHRY and CDR2 SYGVKD. The material sequenced was blood. This sequence was found in a man younger than 45 in good health. This chain uses TRBV10-3 with TRBJ2-1, with a possible D match to TRBD1 (6 bases). In DNA, the CDR3 is TGTGCCATCGCCGCAGGGGTATTGGACAATGAGCAGTTCTTC. This codes for CAIAAGVLDNEQFF.